This T cell receptor beta chain was documented in a study of blood T cell repertoires in COVID-19. Overall study context: Italy, Spain and the United States were the sources of the convalescent and acute COVID-19 samples. Sources were T cells, B-cell-depleted T cells, or PBMCs; the material itself was cDNA or gDNA.

In the original workflow: Amplifying reference gene primers gave estimates of nucleated cell counts. The repertoire was sequenced with immunoSEQ multiplex PCR; TCRdb's copy has only in-frame clones and lacks some. V and J calls and clone size are as listed in that table; D and trimming were resolved from the DNA. The table includes 75,000 to 100,000 clones, roughly 86% detected once. The germline V gene encodes CDR1 MNHEY and CDR2 SMNVEV (reference sequence). This CDR3 has 17 residues. Trimming took off 1 base at V and 1 base at J, with 11 bases between the two ends. The source of this sequence is a human donor in a cohort sampled during active COVID-19. Sequenced material: peripheral blood. V is TRBV27 and J is TRBJ1-6; D is possibly TRBD1 (6 bases). CDR3: CASSLLGRGSYNSPLHF. The CDR3 bases are TGTGCCAGCAGTTTATTAGGCAGGGGATCCTATAATTCACCCCTCCACTTT.